Listed below are T cell receptor beta chains from one sample, sequenced in a study of PD-L1 blockade in urothelial cancer. Measured with immunoSEQ multiplex PCR; TCRdb has only the in-frame clones, and not every one. The sample holds tens of thousands of clones; approximately 82% are singletons and the top ten take about 3.3%. Sample: PBMCs, taken around atezolizumab (anti-PD-L1) treatment. These receptors all stem from a man between 65 and 80 years old with urothelial cancer. CDR3s include the opening cysteine and the closing phenylalanine or tryptophan. The D gene is left open where the match is weak. Size tells how often a clone was seen (once, few, many) or the class of an expanded clone, and some rows leave it out.

cdr3_aa,cdr3_nt,d_call,v_call,clone_size,j_call,cdr3_length
CASSWDRFMNTEAFF,TGCGCCAGCAGCTGGGACAGGTTCATGAACACTGAAGCTTTCTTT,TRBD1,TRBV5-1,NA,TRBJ1-1,15
CASSLGRSTSTDTQYF,TGTGCCAGCAGCTTAGGGAGAAGTACCAGCACAGATACGCAGTATTTT,NA,TRBV7-2,NA,TRBJ2-3,16
CASSFADSYNEQFF,TGTGCCAGCAGCTTTGCGGACTCATACAATGAGCAGTTCTTC,NA,TRBV11-2,NA,TRBJ2-1,14
CASSQSGTSGSLATDTQYF,TGCGCCAGCAGCCAATCCGGGACTAGCGGGTCCCTGGCTACAGATACGCAGTATTTT,TRBD2,TRBV4-1,NA,TRBJ2-3,19
CASSSRTAYEQYF,TGTGCCAGCAGCTCCCGGACAGCATACGAGCAGTACTTC,NA,TRBV7-2,NA,TRBJ2-7,13
CASSSQPGGNQPQHF,TGTGCCAGCAGTTCCCAACCGGGAGGCAATCAGCCCCAGCATTTT,NA,TRBV27,NA,TRBJ1-5,15
CAIGRKGEAFF,TGTGCCATCGGAAGAAAGGGGGAAGCTTTCTTT,NA,TRBV10-3,once,TRBJ1-1,11
CASSTGQARDYGYTF,TGTGCCAGCAGCACAGGACAGGCCAGGGACTATGGCTACACCTTC,TRBD1,TRBV14,NA,TRBJ1-2,15
CASSQTGGSSPLHF,TGTGCCAGCTCGCAGACAGGGGGCAGCTCACCCCTCCACTTT,TRBD1,TRBV18,NA,TRBJ1-6,14
CSAETDYEQYF,TGCAGTGCTGAGACAGATTACGAGCAGTACTTC,NA,TRBV20-1,NA,TRBJ2-7,11
CASSDVRGQRTEAFF,TGTGCCAGCAGTGACGTTAGGGGCCAGAGGACTGAAGCTTTCTTT,NA,TRBV2,NA,TRBJ1-1,15
CASSKGARATYEQYF,TGTGCCAGCAGCAAAGGGGCCAGGGCTACCTACGAGCAGTACTTC,NA,TRBV21-1,NA,TRBJ2-7,15
CASSFGRGNTEAFF,TGTGCCAGCAGCTTCGGACGGGGGAACACTGAAGCTTTCTTT,NA,TRBV7-2,NA,TRBJ1-1,14
CASSLDGGKYEQYF,TGTGCCAGCAGCTTAGACGGGGGGAAATACGAGCAGTACTTC,TRBD2,TRBV7-2,NA,TRBJ2-7,14
CASSLNSGPQETQYF,TGTGCCAGCAGCTTAAATAGCGGGCCCCAAGAGACCCAGTACTTC,TRBD2,TRBV7-3,NA,TRBJ2-5,15
CASSSTGRTGTEAFF,TGTGCCAGCAGCTCGACGGGGAGAACGGGCACTGAAGCTTTCTTT,NA,TRBV7-9,few,TRBJ1-1,15
CASSAWTMYGYTF,TGTGCCAGCAGCGCCTGGACTATGTATGGCTACACCTTC,NA,TRBV14,NA,TRBJ1-2,13
CASSHRGSYGYTF,TGTGCCAGCAGTCACAGGGGGAGCTATGGCTACACCTTC,TRBD1,TRBV28,NA,TRBJ1-2,13
CASSVEGGHQPQHF,TGTGCCAGCAGCGTAGAAGGGGGCCATCAGCCCCAGCATTTT,TRBD1,TRBV9,NA,TRBJ1-5,14
CASSTGQGEDTQYF,TGTGCCAGCAGCACCGGACAGGGCGAAGATACGCAGTATTTT,TRBD1,TRBV7-9,NA,TRBJ2-3,14
CASSPGDRSYNSPLHF,TGTGCCAGCTCACCAGGGGACAGGAGCTACAATTCACCCCTCCACTTT,TRBD1,TRBV18,NA,TRBJ1-6,16
CASSQAGGNEKLFF,TGTGCCAGCAGCCAGGCGGGGGGTAATGAAAAACTGTTTTTT,NA,TRBV7-3,NA,TRBJ1-4,14
CASSTGPSPTYNEQFF,TGTGCCAGCAGCACAGGACCTTCCCCTACCTACAATGAGCAGTTCTTC,NA,TRBV5-4,NA,TRBJ2-1,16
CASSGRNEQFF,TGTGCCAGTAGCGGGAGGAATGAGCAGTTCTTC,TRBD2,TRBV19,NA,TRBJ2-1,11
CASSYPSGPYNEQFF,TGTGCCAGCAGTTATCCTAGCGGCCCCTACAATGAGCAGTTCTTC,TRBD2,TRBV5-6,NA,TRBJ2-1,15
CASSVGGTSGDEQFF,TGTGCCAGCAGCGTAGGCGGGACTAGCGGGGATGAGCAGTTCTTC,TRBD2,TRBV9,NA,TRBJ2-1,15
CASSYSKIPGTGELFF,TGTGCCAGCAGTTACTCGAAAATTCCGGGGACCGGGGAGCTGTTTTTT,NA,TRBV6-5,NA,TRBJ2-2,16
CASSTLRDRDQETQYF,TGTGCCAGCAGCACGCTCCGGGACAGGGATCAAGAGACCCAGTACTTC,TRBD1,TRBV5-4,once,TRBJ2-5,16
CAWSGGYRGQSPLHF,TGTGCCTGGAGTGGGGGATACAGGGGGCAGTCACCCCTCCACTTT,TRBD1,TRBV30,NA,TRBJ1-6,15
CAWSTGAYGYTF,TGTGCCTGGTCGACAGGGGCATATGGCTACACCTTC,TRBD1,TRBV30,NA,TRBJ1-2,12
CASSLAGGGSYNEQFF,TGCGCCAGCAGCTTGGCCGGTGGGGGGTCCTACAATGAGCAGTTCTTC,NA,TRBV5-1,NA,TRBJ2-1,16
CSVEGLAGGRSSYEQYF,TGCAGCGTTGAGGGACTAGCGGGGGGAAGGAGCTCCTACGAGCAGTACTTC,TRBD2,TRBV29-1,NA,TRBJ2-7,17
CAISDDRFEAFF,TGTGCCATCAGTGATGACAGGTTTGAAGCTTTCTTT,NA,TRBV10-3,NA,TRBJ1-1,12
CASSSPGQGREKLFF,TGTGCCAGCAGTTCTCCGGGACAGGGGCGGGAAAAACTGTTTTTT,TRBD1,TRBV6-5,NA,TRBJ1-4,15
CASSPRGAGYEQYF,TGTGCCAGCTCACCTCGGGGTGCTGGTTACGAGCAGTACTTC,NA,TRBV18,NA,TRBJ2-7,14
CASSLSRNTNEKLFF,TGTGCCAGCAGTTTATCGAGGAACACTAATGAAAAACTGTTTTTT,NA,TRBV27,few,TRBJ1-4,15
CASSRDLGQGRYEQYF,TGCGCCAGCAGCCGGGACTTGGGGCAGGGTCGCTACGAGCAGTACTTC,NA,TRBV4-3,NA,TRBJ2-7,16
CASSQAGTGYGYTF,TGCGCCAGCAGCCAAGCCGGGACAGGCTATGGCTACACCTTC,TRBD1,TRBV4-3,NA,TRBJ1-2,14
CASSLKRLAGGTDTQYF,TGTGCCAGCAGCTTAAAGCGGCTAGCGGGGGGCACAGATACGCAGTATTTT,TRBD2,TRBV7-8,NA,TRBJ2-3,17
CASSSVNRGFSPLHF,TGTGCCAGCAGCTCCGTGAACAGGGGGTTTTCACCCCTCCACTTT,TRBD1,TRBV7-9,few,TRBJ1-6,15
CASGLERGGQETQYF,TGTGCTAGTGGTTTGGAGCGGGGGGGCCAAGAGACCCAGTACTTC,TRBD2,TRBV12-5,NA,TRBJ2-5,15
CASSLDSYGYTF,TGTGCCAGCTCACTGGACAGCTATGGCTACACCTTC,NA,TRBV18,NA,TRBJ1-2,12
CASSGETGGEQYF,TGCGCCAGCAGCGGAGAGACAGGGGGCGAGCAGTACTTC,TRBD1,TRBV5-1,few,TRBJ2-7,13
CASSVGGTRGANEQFF,TGTGCCAGCAGCGTAGGGGGGACTAGAGGGGCCAATGAGCAGTTCTTC,TRBD2,TRBV9,NA,TRBJ2-1,16
CASSQGQGGENIQYF,TGTGCCAGCAGCCAAGGACAGGGGGGAGAAAACATTCAGTACTTC,TRBD1,TRBV4-2,NA,TRBJ2-4,15
CASSGEGVQPQHF,TGTGCCAGCAGTGGTGAAGGGGTTCAGCCCCAGCATTTT,NA,TRBV2,once,TRBJ1-5,13
CASSLPSGRSNEQFF,TGTGCCAGCAGCTTGCCGAGCGGGAGGAGCAATGAGCAGTTCTTC,TRBD2,TRBV5-4,NA,TRBJ2-1,15
CASSGPLPASGREQFF,TGTGCCAGCAGTGGTCCATTACCGGCTAGCGGGAGGGAGCAGTTCTTC,TRBD2,TRBV11-3,NA,TRBJ2-1,16
CASSPRTGGVTEAFF,TGTGCCAGCAGCCCCCGGACAGGGGGAGTCACTGAAGCTTTCTTT,TRBD1,TRBV5-5,NA,TRBJ1-1,15
CASSYGAPSAEAFF,TGTGCCAGCAGTTACGGGGCCCCCTCGGCTGAAGCTTTCTTT,NA,TRBV6-5,NA,TRBJ1-1,14
CASSLTGGRQPQHF,TGTGCCAGCAGCTTGACAGGGGGAAGGCAGCCCCAGCATTTT,TRBD1,TRBV5-8,once,TRBJ1-5,14
CASSPRDRTTDTQYF,TGTGCCAGTAGTCCCCGGGACAGGACCACAGATACGCAGTATTTT,TRBD1,TRBV19,few,TRBJ2-3,15
CASSLRQGSYEQYF,TGTGCCAGCAGCCTCCGGCAGGGTTCGTACGAGCAGTACTTC,NA,TRBV7-2,NA,TRBJ2-7,14
CASSTRLAGGPFGIREQFF,TGTGCCAGCAGTACCAGACTAGCGGGAGGGCCGTTTGGGATTCGTGAGCAGTTCTTC,TRBD2,TRBV2,NA,TRBJ2-1,19
CASSHTSNEQFF,TGTGCCAGCAGTCACACTAGCAATGAGCAGTTCTTC,NA,TRBV25-1,NA,TRBJ2-1,12